A single sample gave rise to the 16 T cell receptor beta chains below, sequenced in a study of blood T cell repertoires in COVID-19. Only in-frame clones appear in the TCRdb table, and some are missing; sequencing was by immunoSEQ multiplex PCR. Of 350,000 or so clones in the sample, roughly 90% were seen once. Sequencing input: PBMCs or T cells enriched from blood (not recorded which). The receptors originated from a woman aged 25 to 39 who had been exposed to COVID-19.

V and J are TRBV10-2 and TRBJ2-5; 7 nucleotides align to TRBD2. V gave up 5 bases and J gave up 4 bases; unmatched junction bases: 7. The CDR3 consists of 14 residues. CDR1 is WSHSY and CDR2 is SAAADI in the germline V gene. The CDR3 spells CASSPRGGGETQYF. The DNA for the CDR3 is TGCGCCAGCAGTCCCCGGGGCGGGGGAGAGACCCAGTACTTC.

The count of this clone is one. The chain combines TRBV12-3 or TRBV12-4 with TRBJ1-5; no clear D gene. Trimming pared 1 base from V and 8 bases from J, leaving 9 bases between. CDR3 size: 13 residues. The CDR3 DNA is TGTGCCAGCAGTTTAGGCCGGTTCAAGCCCCAGCATTTT. Amino acids: CASSLGRFKPQHF.

The chain couples TRBV9 to TRBJ2-1, with 11 bases aligning to TRBD2. CDR3 length: 16 amino acids. Trimming at V came to 4 bases and at J to 6 bases, leaving 9 bases not matched to a gene. Per germline, CDR1 SGDLS and CDR2 YYNGEE. The CDR3, as DNA: TGTGCCAGCAGCAACCCTAGGACTAGCGGGTCCAATGAGCAGTTCTTC. Amino acids: CASSNPRTSGSNEQFF.

J is TRBJ2-3 and V is TRBV6-5; D is perhaps TRBD1 (7 bases). The germline gives CDR1 MNHEY, CDR2 SVGAGI. Trimming took off 10 bases at V and 3 bases at J, with 20 bases between the two ends. The CDR3 is made up of 15 amino acids. In DNA form, the CDR3 reads TGTGCCACTAAACCAGGGGCAGGGGGGACAGATACGCAGTATTTT. Its protein is CATKPGAGGTDTQYF.

J is TRBJ2-2 and V is TRBV5-1, with D possibly matching TRBD2 (6 bases). The germline V gene has CDR1 SGHRS and CDR2 YFSETQ. Between the trimmed V and J ends, which lost 4 bases and 1 base, there was a span of 11 bases. This CDR3 has 15 amino acids. CDR3 amino acids: CASSPMGGNTGELFF. CDR3 sequence (DNA): TGCGCCAGCAGCCCAATGGGGGGGAACACCGGGGAGCTGTTTTTT.

This clone was found a few times. The V and J genes are TRBV7-9 and TRBJ1-5; D is unclear. CDR3 length equals 15 residues. V lost 1 base to trimming and J lost 0 bases, with 7 bases between them. The germline CDR1 and CDR2 sequences are SEHNR and FQNEAQ (reference sequence). The CDR3 is CASSLGESSNQPQHF. The CDR3 DNA sequence: TGTGCCAGCAGCTTAGGGGAGTCTAGCAATCAGCCCCAGCATTTT.

The V call is TRBV15, the J call TRBJ1-5; TRBD1 is a possible D gene (6 bases). The germline CDR1 and CDR2 sequences are LNHNV and YYDKDF (reference sequence). The CDR3 is 15 residues long. V was cut by 0 bases and J by 7 bases, with 13 bases left in between. The CDR3 spells CATSREGGAGQPQHF. CDR3 in DNA: TGTGCCACCAGCAGAGAGGGGGGGGCAGGCCAGCCCCAGCATTTT.

This clone came up once. The CDR3 spells CASSHDSYGYTF. In DNA, the CDR3 is TGTGCCAGCAGTCATGACTCGTATGGCTACACCTTC. V usage is TRBV5-4 and J usage is TRBJ1-2; D call uncertain. The germline gives CDR1 SGHNT, CDR2 YYREEE (reference sequence). The V and J ends lost 5 bases and 5 bases respectively, with 10 bases between them. The CDR3 is 12 amino acids.

This chain uses TRBV19 with TRBJ1-2, with D tentatively TRBD1 (6 bases). V lost 4 bases and J 6 bases, leaving 30 bases between the germline ends. The germline gives CDR1 LNHDA, CDR2 SQIVND (reference sequence). The CDR3 has 19 residues. CDR3 DNA sequence: TGTGCCAGTAGTAGTATAGGGCCCGGCAGACAGGCTTCGCTTAATGGCTACACCTTC. Its translation: CASSSIGPGRQASLNGYTF. Looking up the rest from reference TRBV19 and TRBJ1-2 gives the full variable domain: DGGITQSPKYLFRKEGQNVTLSCEQNLNHDAMYWYRQDPGQGLRLIYYSQIVNDFQKGDIAEGYSVSREKKESFPLTVTSAQKNPTAFYLCASSSIGPGRQASLNGYTFGSGTRLTVV.

J is TRBJ2-5 and V is TRBV5-1; weak D call: TRBD2 (6 bases). Looked up from germline, CDR1 is SGHRS and CDR2 is YFSETQ. The CDR3 is 15 amino acids. Trimming cost V 1 base and J 5 bases, with 15 bases left between them. The CDR3 DNA reads as TGCGCCAGCAGCTTGTTTCGCGGGACGGTGGAGACCCAGTACTTC. Residues: CASSLFRGTVETQYF.

V gene TRBV12-3 or TRBV12-4 combines with J gene TRBJ1-2; D unresolved. Trimming took off 2 bases at V and 5 bases at J, with 6 bases between the two ends. The CDR3 has 12 amino acids. The CDR3 here is CASSLFAYGYTF. The CDR3 bases are TGTGCCAGCAGTTTATTCGCGTATGGCTACACCTTC.

This clone was recorded only once. The rearrangement uses TRBV7-9 and TRBJ2-7, with 10 bases matching TRBD1. CDR1 and CDR2 from the germline V gene are SEHNR and FQNEAQ (reference sequence). The CDR3 is 18 residues long. With V trimmed by 5 bases and J by 2 bases, 15 bases remained unmatched. The CDR3 coding sequence is TGTGCCAGCAGCCCGGGACAGGGGCGAACCCGACGCCCCTACGAGCAGTACTTC. Its translation is CASSPGQGRTRRPYEQYF. Filled out from reference TRBV7-9 and TRBJ2-7, the complete variable domain reads DTGVSQNPRHKITKRGQNVTFRCDPISEHNRLYWYRQTLGQGPEFLTYFQNEAQLEKSRLLSDRFSAERPKGSFSTLEIQRTEQGDSAMYLCASSPGQGRTRRPYEQYFGPGTRLTVT.

This chain connects TRBV29-1 to TRBJ2-3; 9 nucleotides agree with TRBD2. The CDR3 runs 13 residues. The germline gives CDR1 SQVTM, CDR2 ANQGSEA. J lost 5 bases, V lost 4 bases, and 4 bases had no gene match. The CDR3 spells CSVVAGDGDTQYF. CDR3 in DNA: TGCAGCGTTGTAGCGGGAGATGGAGATACGCAGTATTTT.

This clone was detected only once. This rearrangement joins TRBV13 to TRBJ2-5; 9 bases map to TRBD1. CDR1 and CDR2 (germline): PRHDT, FYEKMQ (reference sequence). The CDR3 covers 14 residues. V gave up 6 bases and J gave up 6 bases; unmatched junction bases: 8. The CDR3: CASSVMGTGKTQYF. The CDR3 nucleotides read TGTGCCAGCAGTGTAATGGGGACAGGGAAGACCCAGTACTTC. Full variable domain (remainder filled in from reference TRBV13 and TRBJ2-5): AAGVIQSPRHLIKEKRETATLKCYPIPRHDTVYWYQQGPGQDPQFLISFYEKMQSDKGSIPDRFSAQQFSDYHSELNMSSLELGDSALYFCASSVMGTGKTQYFGPGTRLLVL.

The V call is TRBV2, the J call TRBJ2-7; the match to TRBD2 covers 10 bases. V dropped 3 bases and J dropped 5; count of bases not matched to a gene: 7. This CDR3 region has 15 residues. CDR1 and CDR2 (germline): SNHLY, FYNNEI. CDR3 in amino acids: CASSEGGLAGDEQYF. Here the CDR3 DNA reads TGTGCCAGCAGTGAGGGAGGCCTAGCGGGAGACGAGCAGTACTTC.

The CDR3 nucleotides are TGTGCCTGGAGTGGGGGGGACAGGGGAGCTAACTATGGCTACACCTTC. This sequence encodes CAWSGGDRGANYGYTF. The chain joins TRBV30 to TRBJ1-2; 10 bases match TRBD1. Germline CDR1 and CDR2: GTSNPN and SVGIG (reference sequence). The V gene end was trimmed by 1 base and the J gene end by 0 bases; junction bases not matched to a gene: 5. The CDR3 runs 16 residues.